One TCR beta chain is described in this entry. As yet, its antigen is unknown. This sample is part of a study of CD8+ T cells in alopecia areata. cDNA serving as the sequencing template came from extracted, reverse transcribed RNA. TCRdb's table, derived via immunoSEQ multiplex PCR, lists solely in-frame clones and lacks some. The sample gives under 350,000 clones, 55% to 70% of which show up once; approximately 1.8% is in the top ten. The study's findings and limits: Tofacitinib delivered significant drops in scalp clonality and in expanded CD8+ clones among the top 100.

The sample's treatment: oral pan-JAK inhibitor, 5-10 mg twice daily. T lymphocytes (CD4+ and CD8+) were sorted from PBMCs. CDR1 is SGHDN, CDR2 FVKESK, per germline. V lost 0 bases to trimming and J lost 4 bases, with 21 bases between them. The CDR3 totals 18 residues. The material sequenced was CD4+ T cells sorted from blood, taken at week 24, from a patient treated with tofacitinib. This chain uses TRBV14 with TRBJ1-2; D not certain. The receptor was isolated from a human donor with alopecia areata. The CDR3 here is CASSQDEPTNPLGYGYTF. CDR3 in DNA: TGTGCCAGCAGCCAAGATGAACCCACGAATCCGTTAGGCTATGGCTACACCTTC. Based on the CDR3 plus reference TRBV14 and TRBJ1-2, the full variable domain is EAGVTQFPSHSVIEKGQTVTLRCDPISGHDNLYWYRRVMGKEIKFLLHFVKESKQDESGMPNNRFLAERTGGTYSTLKVQPAELEDSGVYFCASSQDEPTNPLGYGYTFGSGTRLTVV.